The 23 T cell receptor beta chains in this list originate from one sample, sequenced in a study of blood T cell repertoires in COVID-19. Assay used: immunoSEQ multiplex PCR; TCRdb lists only in-frame clones, some missing. This sample carries 130,000 or so clones, roughly 84% of them seen once, and the ten largest clones take nearly 4%. Material for sequencing was PBMCs or T cells enriched from blood (not recorded which). These receptors were taken from a woman aged 30 to 39 who had recovered from COVID-19.

This chain connects TRBV28 to TRBJ1-3, with D possibly matching TRBD1 (6 bases). From germline, CDR1 is MDHEN and CDR2 SYDVKM. V dropped 6 bases and J dropped 0 bases, with 12 bases sitting between them. This CDR3 is built from 15 residues. CDR3 sequence reads: CASSLDRNSGNTIYF. The CDR3 region has the DNA TGTGCCAGCAGCCTTGACAGGAACTCTGGAAACACCATATATTTT.

V and J are TRBV30 and TRBJ1-5, with 9 bases lining up with TRBD1. The CDR3 loop spans 16 amino acids. J gave up 3 bases and V 0 bases, and 6 bases lay outside the gene matches. In germline, CDR1 is GTSNPN, CDR2 SVGIG (reference sequence). The chain's CDR3 is CAWSVGTGSSNQPQHF. The DNA for the CDR3 is TGTGCCTGGAGTGTAGGGACAGGGAGTTCCAATCAGCCCCAGCATTTT.

This chain connects TRBV4-3 to TRBJ2-1; no reliable D call. The CDR3 consists of 14 residues. With 0 bases removed from V and 9 bases from J, the gap between germline ends came to 12 bases. Looked up from germline, CDR1 is LGHNA and CDR2 is YSLEER. The DNA of the CDR3 is TGCGCCAGCAGCCAAGACTTTCGAGGAAGTGAGCAGTTCTTC. Translated, it gives CASSQDFRGSEQFF.

V gene TRBV3-1 (or the pseudogene TRBV3-2) combines with J gene TRBJ2-6, with 7 bases fitting TRBD1. In germline, CDR1 is LGHDT, CDR2 YNNKEL (reference sequence). This CDR3 is built from 21 residues. With V trimmed by 0 bases and J by 2 bases, 16 bases remained unmatched. CDR3 residues: CASSQDYRGHPSGTGANVLTF. The CDR3 coding sequence is TGTGCCAGCAGCCAAGACTACAGGGGCCACCCTTCAGGGACTGGGGCCAACGTCCTGACTTTC.

This chain uses TRBV28 with TRBJ2-1; 16 bases fit TRBD2. CDR1 MDHEN and CDR2 SYDVKM come from the germline V gene. With 7 bases clipped from V and 7 bases from J, the junction kept 10 bases outside the gene matches. CDR3 size: 17 residues. The CDR3 protein is CASTQEGLAGGGNEQFF. CDR3 coding DNA: TGTGCCAGCACCCAAGAGGGACTAGCGGGAGGGGGGAATGAGCAGTTCTTC.

The gene calls are TRBV7-2 and TRBJ2-7; 13 nucleotides match TRBD2. V shed 5 bases, J shed 4 bases, and the junction held 5 bases outside the gene matches. There are 15 residues in the CDR3. CDR1 and CDR2 from the germline V gene are SGHTA and FQGNSA. CDR3 in amino acids: CASSAWTSGGYEQYF. CDR3 DNA sequence: TGTGCCAGCAGCGCCTGGACTAGCGGGGGTTACGAGCAGTACTTC.

The genes are TRBV15 and TRBJ2-3; tentatively, D is TRBD2 (5 bases). V was shortened by 8 bases and J by 0 bases, with 15 bases between the two germline ends. This CDR3 is 15 amino acids long. CDR1 and CDR2 (germline): LNHNV, YYDKDF (reference sequence). Here the CDR3 reads CATRSGRSSTDTQYF. In DNA, the CDR3 is TGTGCCACCCGGAGCGGACGGTCTAGCACAGATACGCAGTATTTT.

This clone was seen at least ten times. The chain employs TRBV4-3 and TRBJ2-7; D is possibly TRBD1 (7 bases). The V end was cut by 2 bases, the J end by 7 bases, with 12 bases between. There are 13 residues in the CDR3. Looked up from germline, CDR1 is LGHNA and CDR2 is YSLEER. In DNA, the CDR3 is TGCGCCAGCAGCCAACGCGGGACAGATGAGCAGTACTTC. It is translated as CASSQRGTDEQYF.

The J gene is TRBJ1-2, the V gene TRBV2; the match to TRBD1 covers 8 bases. J lost 5 bases, V lost 8 bases, and 13 bases had no gene match. The CDR3 has 15 amino acids. CDR1 is SNHLY, CDR2 FYNNEI, per germline. CDR3 nucleotide sequence: TGTGCCAGCCAATCGGACAGGGAGTCGTGGTATGGCTACACCTTC. Translation gives CASQSDRESWYGYTF.

J is TRBJ1-3 and V is TRBV5-1; a possible D gene is TRBD1 (6 bases). The CDR3 consists of 14 residues. Germline values: CDR1 SGHRS, CDR2 YFSETQ. The germline V and J ends were trimmed by 6 bases and 1 base, with 11 bases remaining between them. The chain's CDR3 is CASTGTHSGNTIYF. The CDR3 DNA is TGCGCCAGCACCGGGACACATTCTGGAAACACCATATATTTT. Full variable domain (outside the CDR3, taken from reference TRBV5-1 and TRBJ1-3): KAGVTQTPRYLIKTRGQQVTLSCSPISGHRSVSWYQQTPGQGLQFLFEYFSETQRNKGNFPGRFSGRQFSNSRSEMNVSTLELGDSALYLCASTGTHSGNTIYFGEGSWLTVV.

The chain uses TRBV18 and TRBJ2-7; 9 bases line up with TRBD2. V shed 2 bases, J shed 3 bases, and the junction held 8 bases outside the gene matches. The CDR3 has 16 amino acids. The germline V gene encodes CDR1 KGHSH and CDR2 LQKENI. The CDR3 spells CASSPTLPSGVYEQYF. The CDR3 DNA reads TGTGCCAGCTCACCAACGTTACCTAGCGGGGTCTACGAGCAGTACTTC.

This clone appeared a few times. The CDR3 DNA follows: TGTGCCAGCAGCCAAGCTCCCGGGGAGCTGTTTTTT. As protein: CASSQAPGELFF. The chain has TRBV3-1 (or the pseudogene TRBV3-2) and TRBJ2-2, with D hard to call. The CDR3 is 12 residues long. V was clipped by 1 base and J by 6 bases, with 3 bases between them. The germline V gene encodes CDR1 LGHDT and CDR2 YNNKEL (reference sequence).

This clone was recorded once. This chain uses TRBV14 with TRBJ1-1, with D possibly TRBD1 on 5 matching bases. The CDR3 has 13 residues. Between the trimmed V and J ends, which lost 2 bases and 3 bases, there was a span of 7 bases. Germline lookup yields CDR1 SGHDN and CDR2 FVKESK. The CDR3 is CASSQWGDTEAFF. DNA for the CDR3: TGTGCCAGCAGCCAATGGGGGGACACTGAAGCTTTCTTT.

The gene calls are TRBV6-1 and TRBJ1-6; D unclear. This CDR3 is built from 15 residues. Looked up from germline, CDR1 is MNHNS and CDR2 is SASEGT. Trimming removed 1 base from V and 8 bases from J, with 12 bases in between. The CDR3 sequence: CASSEVRRPYSPLHF. CDR3 in DNA: TGTGCCAGCAGTGAAGTGAGGAGGCCTTATTCACCCCTCCACTTT.

The chain uses TRBV7-2 and TRBJ1-4; TRBD1 aligns across 8 bases. The CDR3 runs 15 residues. Trimming removed 4 bases from V and 4 bases from J; junction bases left unmatched: 5. Germline values: CDR1 SGHTA, CDR2 FQGNSA. The CDR3 sequence: CASSSRGHGNEKLFF. In DNA, the CDR3 is TGTGCCAGCAGCTCCAGGGGGCATGGTAATGAAAAACTGTTTTTT. Drawing the rest from reference TRBV7-2 and TRBJ1-4, the complete variable domain is GAGVSQSPSNKVTEKGKDVELRCDPISGHTALYWYRQSLGQGLEFLIYFQGNSAPDKSGLPSDRFSAERTGGSVSTLTIQRTQQEDSAVYLCASSSRGHGNEKLFFGSGTQLSVL.

The chain couples TRBV4-2 to TRBJ1-6; D is uncertain. CDR3 length equals 15 residues. V was shortened by 0 bases and J by 6 bases, with 9 bases between the two germline ends. Germline lookup yields CDR1 LGHNA and CDR2 YNFKEQ. CDR3 sequence: CASSQEQVPNSPLHF. In DNA, the CDR3 is TGTGCCAGCAGCCAAGAGCAGGTCCCTAATTCACCCCTCCACTTT.

This chain connects TRBV9 to TRBJ2-7, with D unresolved. The V end lost 0 bases, the J end lost 2 bases, and 12 bases lay between the germline ends. The CDR3 has 15 residues. CDR1 is SGDLS, CDR2 YYNGEE, per germline. CDR3 protein: CASSVGANAAYEQYF. In nucleotides, the CDR3 is TGTGCCAGCAGCGTAGGAGCAAACGCCGCCTACGAGCAGTACTTC.

V and J are TRBV18 and TRBJ2-6; D not resolved. Germline V gene data show CDR1 as KGHSH and CDR2 as LQKENI. The CDR3 extends over 16 amino acids. Trimming pared 6 bases from V and 0 bases from J, leaving 12 bases between. The CDR3 region is CASSPSGFSGANVLTF. The CDR3 DNA reads as TGTGCCAGCTCCCCGTCAGGATTCTCTGGGGCCAACGTCCTGACTTTC. Complete variable domain (other parts from reference TRBV18 and TRBJ2-6): NAGVMQNPRHLVRRRGQEARLRCSPMKGHSHVYWYRQLPEEGLKFMVYLQKENIIDESGMPKERFSAEFPKEGPSILRIQQVVRGDSAAYFCASSPSGFSGANVLTFGAGSRLTVL.

V gene TRBV30 combines with J gene TRBJ2-7, with 8 bases fitting TRBD1. The trim removed 3 bases at V and 4 bases at J, leaving 11 bases unmatched. CDR3 length equals 15 residues. Germline CDR1 reads GTSNPN; CDR2 reads SVGIG (reference sequence). CDR3 in amino acids: CAWRPTGTGVYEQYF. The CDR3 bases are TGTGCCTGGAGGCCAACCGGGACAGGCGTTTACGAGCAGTACTTC.

V gene TRBV10-3 combines with J gene TRBJ2-1; tentative D call: TRBD2 (6 bases). Deletions cut 0 bases from V and 2 bases from J, with 14 bases between. This CDR3 is 17 amino acids long. Germline lookup yields CDR1 ENHRY and CDR2 SYGVKD. Here the CDR3 DNA reads TGTGCCATCAGTGAGTCTTGGCGGGGAAATCCCTACAATGAGCAGTTCTTC. It translates to CAISESWRGNPYNEQFF.

The chain uses TRBV3-1 (or the pseudogene TRBV3-2) and TRBJ2-7; the match to TRBD2 covers 10 bases. This CDR3 comprises 15 residues. J gave up 3 bases and V 1 base, and 3 bases lay outside the gene matches. Germline V gene sequence: CDR1 LGHDT, CDR2 YNNKEL (reference sequence). CDR3 sequence reads: CASSQGTSGYYEQYF. The DNA of the CDR3 is TGTGCCAGCAGCCAAGGGACTAGCGGATACTACGAGCAGTACTTC.

This chain joins TRBV30 and TRBJ2-7; TRBD2 matches 9 bases. The V gene end was trimmed by 0 bases and the J gene end by 2 bases; junction bases not matched to a gene: 2. This CDR3 region has 14 residues. Germline CDR1 reads GTSNPN; CDR2 reads SVGIG (reference sequence). CDR3 nucleotides: TGTGCCTGGAGTGTAGCTAGCGGGGCCTACGAGCAGTACTTC. Its translation: CAWSVASGAYEQYF.

This clone has more than one count but fewer than ten. CDR3 sequence: CASSPSGYEQYF. DNA of the CDR3: TGTGCCAGCAGTCCATCAGGTTACGAGCAGTACTTC. The V call is TRBV28, the J call TRBJ2-7, with D hard to call. CDR3 length: 12 amino acids. Germline V lookup: CDR1 MDHEN, CDR2 SYDVKM. V lost 5 bases, J lost 4 bases, and 9 bases lay in between.